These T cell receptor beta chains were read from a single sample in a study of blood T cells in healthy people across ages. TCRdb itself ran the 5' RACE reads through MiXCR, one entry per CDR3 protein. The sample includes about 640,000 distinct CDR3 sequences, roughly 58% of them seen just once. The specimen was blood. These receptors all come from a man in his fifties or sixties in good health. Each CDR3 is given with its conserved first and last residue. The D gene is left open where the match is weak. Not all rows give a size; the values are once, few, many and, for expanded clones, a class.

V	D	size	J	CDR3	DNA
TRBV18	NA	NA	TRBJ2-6	CASSPSRGGANVLTF	TGTGCCAGCTCACCATCCCGGGGCGGGGCCAACGTCCTGACTTTC
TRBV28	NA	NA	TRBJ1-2	CASSRGWGYTF	TGTGCCAGCTCTAGGGGTTGGGGCTACACCTTC
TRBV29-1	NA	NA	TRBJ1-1	CGGGVANTEAFF	TGCGGGGGCGGGGTGGCGAACACTGAAGCTTTCTTT
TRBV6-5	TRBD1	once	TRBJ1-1	CASSSTQGQGYFLGTEAFF	TGTGCCAGCAGTTCGACCCAAGGACAGGGGTATTTTTTAGGCACTGAAGCTTTCTTT
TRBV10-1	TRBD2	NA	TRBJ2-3	CASSPPRTSGEDTQYF	TGCGCCAGCAGCCCCCCCCGGACTAGCGGGGAAGATACGCAGTATTTT
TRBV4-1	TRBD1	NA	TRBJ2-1	CASSHSGTGDYEQFF	TGCGCCAGCAGCCACTCCGGGACAGGGGACTATGAGCAGTTCTTC
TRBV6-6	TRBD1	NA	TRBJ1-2	CASSYGDRGDGYTF	TGTGCCAGCAGTTACGGGGACAGGGGGGATGGCTACACCTTC
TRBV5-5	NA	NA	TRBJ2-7	CASSLLSSYEQYF	TGTGCCAGCAGCTTGCTGAGCTCCTACGAGCAGTACTTC
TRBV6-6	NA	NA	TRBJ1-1	CASSYSGSLNTEAFF	TGTGCCAGCAGTTACTCGGGGAGTCTGAACACTGAAGCTTTCTTT
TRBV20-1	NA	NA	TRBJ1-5	CSAPSGGQPQHF	TGCAGTGCGCCGAGCGGGGGTCAGCCCCAGCATTTT
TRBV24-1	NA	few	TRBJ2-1	CATSGTGGLANEQFF	TGTGCCACGAGTGGCACCGGGGGCCTTGCAAATGAGCAGTTCTTC
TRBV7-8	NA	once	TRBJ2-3	CASSRGPTDTQYF	TGTGCCAGCTCGAGGGGCCCCACAGATACGCAGTATTTT
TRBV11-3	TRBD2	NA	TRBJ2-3	CASSLVAGEGTDTQYF	TGTGCCAGCAGCTTAGTAGCGGGAGAGGGCACAGATACGCAGTATTTT
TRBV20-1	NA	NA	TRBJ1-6	CSARGGGGNNSPLHF	TGCAGTGCTAGGGGGGGCGGGGGAAATAATTCACCCCTCCACTTT
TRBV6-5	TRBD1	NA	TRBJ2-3	CASRTGGWTDTQYF	TGTGCCAGCAGAACAGGGGGATGGACGGATACGCAGTATTTT
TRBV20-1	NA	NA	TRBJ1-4	CSARRQGYEKLFF	TGCAGTGCTAGGCGCCAGGGGTATGAAAAACTGTTTTTT
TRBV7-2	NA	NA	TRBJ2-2	CASTSGNTGELFF	TGTGCCAGCACCTCAGGGAACACCGGGGAGCTGTTTTTT
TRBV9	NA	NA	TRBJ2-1	CASSVAGSPYNEQFF	TGTGCCAGCAGCGTAGCAGGGTCGCCCTACAATGAGCAGTTCTTC
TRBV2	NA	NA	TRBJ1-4	CASSDVGSLGSNEKLFF	TGTGCCAGCAGTGATGTAGGAAGTTTGGGGTCTAATGAAAAACTGTTTTTT